The clone carrying this TCR beta chain was seen a few times. The antigen remains unidentified. Both TRBC1 and TRBC2 were covered by a beta constant-region primer of two equimolar oligonucleotides. Four rounds of PCR amplified the ligated cDNA using nested alpha and beta constant-region primers plus SP2. One entry per CDR3 protein, called by TCRdb with MiXCR from the UMI-ligation and nested PCR reads. The repertoire has 130,000 to 150,000 distinct CDR3 sequences, roughly 23% of them found once; the top ten carry around 0.11%. The data are from a study of naive and memory T cell subsets. Broader study findings: Naive repertoires, especially CD8, held a few larger clonotypes, possibly memory cells re-expressing CD45RA.

CDR1 is MNHNS, CDR2 SASEGT, per germline. The CDR3 is 15 residues long. V lost 5 bases, J lost 4 bases, and 8 bases stayed unmatched. This TCR derives from a human donor in good health. Sequences were obtained from naive CD4+ T cells from blood. The chain carries TRBV6-1 and TRBJ2-3; 8 positions match TRBD2. CDR3 nucleotide sequence: TGTGCCAGCAGTCTGAGCGGGAGACGGGCAGATACGCAGTATTTT. It translates to CASSLSGRRADTQYF.